A single sample is the source of the 19 T cell receptor beta chains below, sequenced in a study of OX40 agonist ivuxolimab in advanced cancers. TCRdb keeps only in-frame clones here, not all; method: immunoSEQ multiplex PCR. The sample lists around 80,000 clones; approximately 87% were seen once. The sequences come from CD4+ or CD8+ T cells sorted from blood, collected in a trial of the OX40 agonist ivuxolimab. The receptors were gathered from an adult with an advanced solid tumor such as melanoma, head and neck, liver or kidney cancer.

This chain joins TRBV29-1 and TRBJ2-3; 10 bases are shared with TRBD2. With V trimmed by 7 bases and J by 1 base, 8 bases remained unmatched. Per germline, CDR1 SQVTM and CDR2 ANQGSEA. The CDR3 contains 15 residues. Here the CDR3 reads CSAAGLAVGTDTQYF. The CDR3, as DNA: TGCAGCGCTGCCGGACTAGCGGTGGGCACAGATACGCAGTATTTT.

The genes are TRBV5-8 and TRBJ2-5, with TRBD2 matching over 8 bases. V was clipped by 1 base and J by 2 bases; unmatched bases: 7. Germline CDR1 reads SGHTS; CDR2 reads YDEGEE. The CDR3 covers 16 residues. The CDR3 here is CASSLKRGNHQETQYF. The CDR3 DNA follows: TGTGCCAGCAGCTTGAAGCGGGGGAATCATCAAGAGACCCAGTACTTC.

The chain recombines TRBV6-5 with TRBJ2-3; 7 nucleotides match TRBD2. CDR3 length: 15 amino acids. With V trimmed by 6 bases and J by 1 base, 7 bases remained unmatched. In germline, CDR1 is MNHEY, CDR2 SVGAGI. This CDR3 reads CASRLARGGTDTQYF. CDR3 DNA: TGTGCCAGCAGATTAGCTCGGGGGGGCACAGATACGCAGTATTTT.

The rearrangement links TRBV20-1 to TRBJ2-3; D remains unclear. Germline V gives CDR1 DFQATT, CDR2 SNEGSKA (reference sequence). The CDR3 contains 11 residues. V lost 5 bases and J 4 bases, leaving 7 bases between the germline ends. The CDR3 region is CSARWADTQYF. CDR3 nucleotide sequence: TGCAGTGCTCGCTGGGCAGATACGCAGTATTTT.

The gene calls are TRBV11-2 and TRBJ2-1, with D possibly TRBD2 on 6 matching bases. Trimming removed 5 bases at V and 0 bases at J, with 11 bases between. The germline V gene has CDR1 SGHAT and CDR2 FQNNGV. There are 15 residues in the CDR3. The CDR3 sequence: CASSPGGSSYNEQFF. CDR3 coding DNA: TGTGCCAGCAGCCCCGGAGGGAGCTCCTACAATGAGCAGTTCTTC.

The J gene is TRBJ1-1, the V gene TRBV5-1, with 8 bases matching TRBD1. CDR3 length: 14 amino acids. Germline CDR1 SGHRS, CDR2 YFSETQ. Trimming at V came to 3 bases and at J to 0 bases, leaving 1 base not matched to a gene. The CDR3: CASSSGQVNTEAFF. DNA for the CDR3: TGCGCCAGCAGCTCGGGACAGGTGAACACTGAAGCTTTCTTT.

The CDR3 is CASSPRPENEQFF. CDR3 coding DNA: TGTGCCAGCAGCCCAAGACCGGAGAATGAGCAGTTCTTC. This chain connects TRBV7-3 to TRBJ2-1; D unclear. Trimming pared 5 bases from V and 7 bases from J, leaving 12 bases between. The CDR3 consists of 13 residues. Per germline, CDR1 SGHTA and CDR2 FQGTGA.

The rearrangement links TRBV6-1 to TRBJ2-1, with 7 bases fitting TRBD1. The CDR3 runs to 15 residues. Germline V gene data show CDR1 as MNHNS and CDR2 as SASEGT. Losses at the gene ends were 6 bases for V and 5 bases for J; bases not matched to a gene: 10. The CDR3 sequence: CASRRGLEIHNEQFF. DNA of the CDR3: TGTGCCAGCAGGAGGGGGCTAGAGATCCACAATGAGCAGTTCTTC.

The V gene is TRBV29-1, the J gene TRBJ2-3; no firm D call. This CDR3 is 13 amino acids long. V gave up 4 bases and J gave up 2 bases, with 10 bases separating them. The germline CDR1 and CDR2 sequences are SQVTM and ANQGSEA. CDR3 coding DNA: TGCAGCGTTGCTGCTTCTTTCACAGATACGCAGTATTTT. Translating it yields CSVAASFTDTQYF.

The chain links TRBV19 to TRBJ2-3; possibly TRBD1 for D (5 bases). The CDR3 sequence is 15 residues long. Germline CDR1 LNHDA, CDR2 SQIVND (reference sequence). The V end was cut by 2 bases, the J end by 0 bases, with 9 bases between. CDR3 region: CASSIQGRSTDTQYF. CDR3 sequence (DNA): TGTGCCAGTAGTATACAGGGAAGGAGCACAGATACGCAGTATTTT.

This chain connects TRBV7-2 to TRBJ2-7; D call uncertain. Looked up from germline, CDR1 is SGHTA and CDR2 is FQGNSA. This CDR3 spans 13 amino acids. V was cut by 5 bases and J by 2 bases, with 10 bases left in between. DNA of the CDR3: TGTGCCAGCAGCCTGCGTCCTGCCTACGAGCAGTACTTC. This codes for CASSLRPAYEQYF.

The V gene is TRBV7-9, the J gene TRBJ2-2; 15 bases line up with TRBD2. Germline lookup yields CDR1 SEHNR and CDR2 FQNEAQ (reference sequence). Trimming removed 5 bases from V and 11 bases from J; junction bases left unmatched: 9. This CDR3 is built from 16 residues. CDR3 loop: CASSPGLAGGSRELFF. CDR3 coding DNA: TGTGCCAGCAGCCCGGGACTAGCGGGAGGTTCAAGAGAGCTGTTTTTT.

J is TRBJ2-3 and V is TRBV18; the D is unclear. V lost 1 base and J lost 4, with 6 bases in between. The CDR3 is made up of 13 amino acids. Germline CDR1 and CDR2: KGHSH and LQKENI. The DNA for the CDR3 is TGTGCCAGCTCACCACTCCAGGCAGATACGCAGTATTTT. Amino acid sequence: CASSPLQADTQYF.

The CDR3 DNA follows: TGTGCCAGCAGCTTCCAACAGGGACGAAGTGGCTACACCTTC. Its protein is CASSFQQGRSGYTF. The J gene is TRBJ1-2, the V gene TRBV7-2, with TRBD1 as a possible D gene (6 bases). CDR1 is SGHTA, CDR2 FQGNSA, per germline. This CDR3 is 14 amino acids long. The V end lost 3 bases, the J end lost 7 bases, and 15 bases lay between the germline ends. Together with reference TRBV7-2 and TRBJ1-2, the CDR3 gives the full variable domain: GAGVSQSPSNKVTEKGKDVELRCDPISGHTALYWYRQSLGQGLEFLIYFQGNSAPDKSGLPSDRFSAERTGGSVSTLTIQRTQQEDSAVYLCASSFQQGRSGYTFGSGTRLTVV.

Details on this clone: The junction differs from germline at one of its ends, possibly a read error. The chain has TRBV7-7 and TRBJ1-5, with D perhaps matching TRBD1 (5 bases). This CDR3 is 13 amino acids long. CDR1 SSHAT and CDR2 FNYEAQ come from the germline V gene (reference sequence). CDR3 protein: CASSLGVGQPQHF. The CDR3 DNA reads TGTGCTAGCAGCTTAGGGGTGGGTCAGCCCCAGCATTTT.

The chain links TRBV6-5 to TRBJ1-1; unclear D gene. The CDR3 is 13 amino acids. V was cut by 1 base and J by 5 bases, with 8 bases left in between. Per germline, CDR1 MNHEY and CDR2 SVGAGI. The CDR3 here is CASSYLTETEAFF. For the CDR3, the DNA is TGTGCCAGCAGTTACTTGACGGAGACTGAAGCTTTCTTT.

The chain links TRBV18 to TRBJ1-1; D gene unclear. CDR1 and CDR2 from the germline V gene are KGHSH and LQKENI. CDR3 length equals 14 residues. V lost 1 base to trimming and J lost 0 bases, with 6 bases between them. Here the CDR3 DNA reads TGTGCCAGCTCACCACGAGCCCTGAACACTGAAGCTTTCTTT. Translation: CASSPRALNTEAFF.

The V and J genes are TRBV30 and TRBJ2-7, with D unresolved. V lost 4 bases and J 0 bases, leaving 13 bases between the germline ends. Germline CDR1 is GTSNPN and CDR2 is SVGIG (reference sequence). The CDR3 is 14 residues long. CDR3 in DNA: TGTGCCTGGAACGAACTTGGGTCCTCCTACGAGCAGTACTTC. Protein: CAWNELGSSYEQYF. The entire variable domain, with the rest obtained from reference TRBV30 and TRBJ2-7, is as follows: SQTIHQWPATLVQPVGSPLSLECTVEGTSNPNLYWYRQAAGRGLQLLFYSVGIGQISSEVPQNLSASRPQDRQFILSSKKLLLSDSGFYLCAWNELGSSYEQYFGPGTRLTVT.

The chain employs TRBV5-4 and TRBJ1-2; 7 bases align to TRBD1. The V gene end was trimmed by 4 bases and the J gene end by 2 bases; junction bases not matched to a gene: 8. The CDR3 is 15 amino acids. From germline, CDR1 is SGHNT and CDR2 YYREEE (reference sequence). CDR3 region: CASSAGQEGNYGYTF. The CDR3 nucleotides are TGTGCCAGCAGCGCCGGACAGGAGGGAAACTATGGCTACACCTTC.